Listed here are 31 T cell receptor beta chains from one sample, sequenced in a study of cytomegalovirus exposure and HLA in healthy donors. PCR amplification relied on 60 Vbeta primers (plus 13 Jbeta primers). TCRdb's copy holds only in-frame clones and misses some; the assay was immunoSEQ multiplex PCR. The repertoire table contains tens of thousands of clones. The sequencing sample was made of PBMCs. The receptors shown here come from a man between 25 and 39 years old in good health and CMV-seronegative.

J is TRBJ1-1 and V is TRBV10-2; 8 positions agree with TRBD1. Germline V CDR1 and CDR2: WSHSY, SAAADI. V dropped 4 bases and J dropped 7; count of bases not matched to a gene: 5. This CDR3 comprises 13 residues. CDR3 amino acids: CASSGQGNNEAFF. As DNA, the CDR3 is TGCGCCAGCAGTGGACAGGGGAATAATGAAGCTTTCTTT.

In regard to this clone: The junction and the germline gene differ at one end; a read error may be behind it. This chain joins TRBV2 and TRBJ1-1; possibly TRBD1 for D (6 bases). This CDR3 contains 11 residues. In germline, CDR1 is SNHLY, CDR2 FYNNEI. CDR3 sequence reads: CASSANRELSF. CDR3 nucleotides: TGTGCCAGCAGCGCAAACAGGGAGCTTAGCTTT.

This chain links TRBV7-9 with TRBJ2-3; D gene unclear. The CDR3 extends over 16 amino acids. Trimming cost V 3 bases and J 0 bases, with 13 bases left between them. Looked up from germline, CDR1 is SEHNR and CDR2 is FQNEAQ (reference sequence). Written as DNA, the CDR3 is TGTGCCAGCAGCTTCGAGTTGTCCGGGAGCACAGATACGCAGTATTTT. As protein: CASSFELSGSTDTQYF.

The chain links TRBV5-4 to TRBJ2-7; 12 bases match TRBD2. The germline gives CDR1 SGHNT, CDR2 YYREEE (reference sequence). This CDR3 contains 16 residues. J was trimmed by 3 bases and V by 4 bases; bases with no gene match: 8. CDR3 amino acids: CASSLAGTSGFYEQYF. CDR3 nucleotide sequence: TGTGCCAGCAGCCTAGCCGGGACTAGCGGGTTCTACGAGCAGTACTTC.

In the case of this clone: At one end, the junction sequence differs from germline, possibly due to a read error. V usage is TRBV19 and J usage is TRBJ2-1; TRBD1 agrees at 7 bases. Germline assignment: CDR1 LNHDA and CDR2 SQIVND (reference sequence). This CDR3 has 14 residues. The CDR3 region has the DNA TGTGCCAGTACCGGGGACAGCTCCGACAATGAGCAGTTCTTC. Encoded protein: CASTGDSSDNEQFF. Full variable domain (remainder filled in from reference TRBV19 and TRBJ2-1): DGGITQSPKYLFRKEGQNVTLSCEQNLNHDAMYWYRQDPGQGLRLIYYSQIVNDFQKGDIAEGYSVSREKKESFPLTVTSAQKNPTAFYLCASTGDSSDNEQFFGPGTRLTVL.

This chain joins TRBV9 and TRBJ2-5, with D perhaps TRBD2 (6 bases). Trimming cost V 1 base and J 0 bases, with 22 bases left between them. The CDR3 has 19 amino acids. Germline V CDR1 and CDR2: SGDLS, YYNGEE. In DNA form, the CDR3 reads TGTGCCAGCAGCGTATCTGGCGGGACGATGGGGAAGTACCAAGAGACCCAGTACTTC. The encoded protein is CASSVSGGTMGKYQETQYF.

CDR3 DNA sequence: TGTGCCAGCAGCCCACAAGACAGGGGGCGACCCTACGAGCAGTACTTC. Encoded protein: CASSPQDRGRPYEQYF. V usage is TRBV7-9 and J usage is TRBJ2-7; 10 nucleotides agree with TRBD1. With V trimmed by 5 bases and J by 2 bases, 9 bases remained unmatched. The CDR3 is 16 amino acids. Germline V lookup: CDR1 SEHNR, CDR2 FQNEAQ (reference sequence).

The rearrangement links TRBV9 to TRBJ2-3, with 12 bases fitting TRBD2. V lost 0 bases, J lost 6 bases, and 20 bases stayed unmatched. The CDR3 totals 21 residues. Germline V CDR1 and CDR2: SGDLS, YYNGEE. This chain's CDR3 is CASSVEGGLAGINTLGDTQYF. The CDR3 nucleotides are TGTGCCAGCAGCGTAGAGGGTGGACTAGCGGGGATCAATACTCTCGGGGATACGCAGTATTTT.

V gene TRBV5-6 combines with J gene TRBJ2-2; D uncertain. The V gene's germline CDR1 is SGHDT and CDR2 YYEEEE. The CDR3 sequence is 13 residues long. Trimming left V 1 base short and J 4 bases short, with 5 bases between. The CDR3 here is CASSLTGTGELFF. In nucleotides, the CDR3 is TGTGCCAGCAGCTTGACCGGCACCGGGGAGCTGTTTTTT.

The chain has TRBV7-2 and TRBJ2-7; 7 bases are a match to TRBD1. Germline trimming cut 5 bases from V and 5 bases from J; bases unmatched to any gene: 12. The CDR3 spans 15 residues. Germline V CDR1 and CDR2: SGHTA, FQGNSA. This CDR3 reads CASSQRTGLTDEQYF. In DNA form, the CDR3 reads TGTGCCAGCAGCCAACGGACAGGTTTAACCGACGAGCAGTACTTC. The variable domain in full, with the rest retrieved from reference TRBV7-2 and TRBJ2-7, is GAGVSQSPSNKVTEKGKDVELRCDPISGHTALYWYRQSLGQGLEFLIYFQGNSAPDKSGLPSDRFSAERTGGSVSTLTIQRTQQEDSAVYLCASSQRTGLTDEQYFGPGTRLTVT.

The chain couples TRBV9 to TRBJ2-7, with 7 bases identical to TRBD1. The trim removed 7 bases at V and 3 bases at J, leaving 4 bases unmatched. Germline assignment: CDR1 SGDLS and CDR2 YYNGEE. The CDR3 has 12 amino acids. CDR3 protein: CASAGTDYEQYF. CDR3 sequence (DNA): TGTGCCAGCGCCGGGACAGACTACGAGCAGTACTTC.

The gene calls are TRBV7-3 and TRBJ2-1; D unclear. This CDR3 is built from 13 residues. Trimming shortened V by 5 bases and J by 3 bases, and 8 bases separated the two germline ends. Germline V lookup: CDR1 SGHTA, CDR2 FQGTGA. CDR3 protein: CASSPNGYNEQFF. As DNA, the CDR3 is TGTGCCAGCAGCCCCAACGGCTACAATGAGCAGTTCTTC.

This chain uses TRBV5-1 with TRBJ2-1, with 8 bases identical to TRBD2. The germline CDR1 and CDR2 sequences are SGHRS and YFSETQ. The CDR3 is 14 residues long. Trimming took 4 bases from V and 7 from J; bases not matched to a gene: 7. The CDR3 loop is CASSRDGGGNEQFF. The DNA of the CDR3 is TGCGCCAGCAGCAGAGACGGGGGGGGGAATGAGCAGTTCTTC.

This rearrangement joins TRBV6-5 to TRBJ1-3; D is unresolved. The V and J ends lost 7 bases and 1 base respectively, with 11 bases between them. Germline V CDR1 and CDR2: MNHEY, SVGAGI. The CDR3 length is 14 residues. The CDR3 sequence is CASTQTGSGNTIYF. The DNA for the CDR3 is TGTGCCAGCACCCAAACGGGTTCTGGAAACACCATATATTTT.

The V and J genes are TRBV29-1 and TRBJ2-1; maybe TRBD1 (6 bases). The CDR3 is 11 residues long. The V end lost 0 bases, the J end lost 15 bases, and 12 bases lay between the germline ends. Germline CDR1 SQVTM, CDR2 ANQGSEA. The CDR3 spells CSVEDSRGPFF. Written as DNA, the CDR3 is TGCAGCGTTGAAGATTCCAGGGGCCCGTTCTTC.

This sequence joins TRBV12-2 and TRBJ2-1; the D call in the table, TRBD1, was not verified against the DNA. TRBV12-2 is a pseudogene segment. The CDR3 length is 15 residues. The CDR3 nucleotides read TGTGCAAGTCGCTCCACATTACACACGTACAATGAGCAGTTCTTC. Encoded protein: CASRSTLHTYNEQFF.

The rearrangement links TRBV6-1 to TRBJ2-7; a weak D match, TRBD2 (5 bases). The CDR3 runs to 15 residues. The V gene lost 2 bases and the J gene lost 2 bases, with 13 bases spanning the gap. Germline CDR1 reads MNHNS; CDR2 reads SASEGT. The CDR3 protein is CASSEYEGVAYEQYF. In DNA, the CDR3 is TGTGCCAGCAGTGAATACGAGGGAGTAGCCTACGAGCAGTACTTC.

The chain uses TRBV11-3 and TRBJ1-1; tentatively, D is TRBD1 (6 bases). The germline V and J ends were trimmed by 4 bases and 8 bases, with 11 bases remaining between them. The CDR3 length is 12 residues. Germline CDR1 SGHNT, CDR2 YENEEA. The CDR3 sequence: CASSSDDREAFF. The CDR3 coding sequence is TGTGCCAGCAGCTCGGACGACAGGGAAGCTTTCTTT.

This chain uses TRBV5-1 with TRBJ2-7; 7 nucleotides align to TRBD2. Germline V lookup: CDR1 SGHRS, CDR2 YFSETQ. The CDR3 runs 15 residues. After removal of 3 bases from V and 2 bases from J, the junction contained 8 bases not matched to a gene. In DNA, the CDR3 is TGCGCCAGCAGCTCTAAGGCTAGCGGACCCTACGAGCAGTACTTC. As protein: CASSSKASGPYEQYF.

The chain links TRBV7-9 to TRBJ1-2, with 9 nucleotides matching TRBD1. This CDR3 is 14 amino acids long. Germline trimming cut 8 bases from V and 4 bases from J; bases unmatched to any gene: 8. Germline loops: CDR1 SEHNR, CDR2 FQNEAQ (reference sequence). Written as DNA, the CDR3 is TGTGCCAGCGGGGACAGGGAGCACTTCTATGGCTACACCTTC. It codes for CASGDREHFYGYTF.

The genes are TRBV14 and TRBJ2-7, with D possibly TRBD1 on 5 matching bases. Germline CDR1 and CDR2: SGHDN and FVKESK. V lost 4 bases to trimming and J lost 9 bases, with 16 bases between them. CDR3 length equals 13 residues. DNA for the CDR3: TGTGCCAGCAGCCCGAGTAGGGGTTTGGGGCAGTACTTC. It codes for CASSPSRGLGQYF.

The chain joins TRBV29-1 to TRBJ2-7; 14 nucleotides match TRBD2. With V trimmed by 7 bases and J by 3 bases, 5 bases remained unmatched. The germline V gene has CDR1 SQVTM and CDR2 ANQGSEA. The CDR3 is made up of 14 amino acids. The CDR3, as DNA: TGCAGCGCCCTAGGACTAGCGGGAGGCTACGAGCAGTACTTC. Translating it yields CSALGLAGGYEQYF.

The chain employs TRBV5-3 and TRBJ1-2; D perhaps matches TRBD1 (6 bases). TRBV5-3 is flagged as an ORF with uncertain function. This CDR3 comprises 13 residues. The V end lost 0 bases, the J end lost 5 bases, and 8 bases lay between the germline ends. For the CDR3, the DNA is TGTGCCAGAAGCTTGGCGGGACAATATGGCTACACCTTC. It yields the protein CARSLAGQYGYTF.

V gene TRBV30 combines with J gene TRBJ1-2; no reliable D call. This CDR3 has 12 residues. V lost 3 bases to trimming and J lost 5 bases, with 10 bases between them. Germline CDR1 reads GTSNPN; CDR2 reads SVGIG (reference sequence). The CDR3 loop is CAWSFRAYGYTF. CDR3 DNA sequence: TGTGCCTGGAGCTTCCGCGCTTATGGCTACACCTTC.

The DNA for the CDR3 is TGCGCCAGCAGTGCCCGCTCCTACGAGCAGTACTTC. Its protein product is CASSARSYEQYF. The chain recombines TRBV10-2 with TRBJ2-7; D is ambiguous. CDR1 and CDR2 (germline): WSHSY, SAAADI. CDR3 length equals 12 residues. V gave up 4 bases and J gave up 0 bases, with 4 bases separating them.

This chain connects TRBV7-9 to TRBJ2-7; 10 positions agree with TRBD2. This CDR3 spans 16 amino acids. V was clipped by 1 base and J by 2 bases; unmatched bases: 5. Germline V gives CDR1 SEHNR, CDR2 FQNEAQ (reference sequence). Here the CDR3 reads CASSLGAGGPTYEQYF. In nucleotides, the CDR3 is TGTGCCAGCAGCTTAGGAGCGGGAGGGCCTACCTACGAGCAGTACTTC.

The CDR3 here is CASTHRGGGLADYTF. CDR3 bases: TGTGCCAGCACTCACAGGGGGGGCGGCCTTGCGGACTACACCTTC. This rearrangement joins TRBV6-6 to TRBJ1-2, with 8 bases matching TRBD1. V gave up 7 bases and J gave up 10 bases; unmatched junction bases: 17. Germline CDR1 and CDR2: MNHNY and SVGAGI (reference sequence). The CDR3 has 15 amino acids.

The genes are TRBV18 and TRBJ2-7; 9 bases line up with TRBD1. The CDR3 loop spans 15 amino acids. In germline, CDR1 is KGHSH, CDR2 LQKENI. V trimming: 6 bases; J trimming: 5 bases; junction bases outside the gene matches: 11. The CDR3 protein is CASSPNGGQGNEQYF. As DNA, the CDR3 is TGTGCCAGCTCGCCCAATGGGGGACAGGGTAACGAGCAGTACTTC.

The J gene is TRBJ2-1, the V gene TRBV6-5; TRBD2 matches 8 bases. This CDR3 region has 14 residues. J was trimmed by 8 bases and V by 7 bases; bases with no gene match: 10. CDR1 and CDR2 (germline): MNHEY, SVGAGI. For the CDR3, the DNA is TGTGCCAGCACTCCCCGGGGGGGGCCGTATGAGCAGTTCTTC. Protein sequence: CASTPRGGPYEQFF.

The V gene is TRBV9, the J gene TRBJ2-3, with D unresolved. The germline V gene has CDR1 SGDLS and CDR2 YYNGEE. Trimming cost V 0 bases and J 2 bases, with 10 bases left between them. This CDR3 is built from 15 residues. The CDR3 DNA reads TGTGCCAGCAGCGTAGGGAGTTTGGCCACAGATACGCAGTATTTT. Protein product: CASSVGSLATDTQYF.

The rearrangement links TRBV4-2 to TRBJ2-7, with 7 positions matching TRBD2. The CDR3 covers 16 residues. Germline CDR1 is LGHNA and CDR2 is YNFKEQ. V gave up 0 bases and J gave up 3 bases; unmatched junction bases: 8. CDR3 sequence reads: CASSQDGGGSGYEQYF. The DNA for the CDR3 is TGTGCCAGCAGCCAAGATGGAGGCGGGAGCGGCTACGAGCAGTACTTC.